The 2 T cell receptor beta chains reported below all come from one sample, sequenced in a study of T cell responses to AZD1222 COVID-19 vaccine (dated by TCRdb to the early 2020s). The time point label of this sample denotes: baseline before first vaccination. Library creation used the immunoSEQ multiplex PCR assay. Entries here come from immuneACCESS through TCRdb and include only in-frame sequences with V and J called. Some clones fail to appear in such tables; in the studies checked, an unresolved V gene covers under half of the shortfall, and the cause of the remainder is unknown. The sample profile shows under 140,000 clones; 81% of them were found once. The ten largest clones capture approximately 5% of the sample. The sequences come from peripheral blood, collected on day 0 of AZD1222 vaccination. The receptors derive from an adult in good health.

This clone occurred once. The rearrangement uses TRBV19 and TRBJ2-3, with TRBD2 matching 16 bases. Germline CDR1 and CDR2: LNHDA and SQIVND (reference sequence). This CDR3 comprises 19 residues. V was pared by 3 bases and J by 7 bases, with 13 bases of the junction left unmatched. Written as DNA, the CDR3 is TGTGCCAGTAGTATCGGGACTAGCGGGGGGGCTAAAGGTGTATATACGCAGTATTTT. It yields the protein CASSIGTSGGAKGVYTQYF. Full variable domain (outside the CDR3, taken from reference TRBV19 and TRBJ2-3): DGGITQSPKYLFRKEGQNVTLSCEQNLNHDAMYWYRQDPGQGLRLIYYSQIVNDFQKGDIAEGYSVSREKKESFPLTVTSAQKNPTAFYLCASSIGTSGGAKGVYTQYFGPGTRLTVL.

This clone was counted only a few times. The chain couples TRBV19 to TRBJ2-2; no clear D. Germline-derived CDR1 and CDR2 are LNHDA and SQIVND (reference sequence). V was trimmed by 5 bases and J by 1 base, leaving 14 bases between them. The CDR3 is 16 residues long. This CDR3 reads CASSLGILMNTGELFF. In nucleotides, the CDR3 is TGTGCCAGTAGTCTTGGGATATTGATGAACACCGGGGAGCTGTTTTTT.